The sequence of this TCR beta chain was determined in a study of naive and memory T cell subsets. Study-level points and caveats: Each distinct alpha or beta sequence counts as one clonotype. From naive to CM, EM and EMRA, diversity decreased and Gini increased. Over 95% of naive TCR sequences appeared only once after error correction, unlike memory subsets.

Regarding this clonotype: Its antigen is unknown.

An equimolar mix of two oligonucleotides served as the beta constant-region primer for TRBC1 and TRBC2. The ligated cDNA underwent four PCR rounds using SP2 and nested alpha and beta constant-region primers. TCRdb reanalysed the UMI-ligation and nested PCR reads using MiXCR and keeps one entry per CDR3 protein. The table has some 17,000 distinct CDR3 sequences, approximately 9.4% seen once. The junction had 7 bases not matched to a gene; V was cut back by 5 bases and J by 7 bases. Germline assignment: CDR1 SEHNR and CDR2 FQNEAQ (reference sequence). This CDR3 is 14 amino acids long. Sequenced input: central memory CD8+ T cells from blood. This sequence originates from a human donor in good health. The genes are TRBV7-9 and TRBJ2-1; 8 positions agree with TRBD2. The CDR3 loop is CASSPGTRQNEQFF. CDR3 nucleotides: TGTGCCAGCAGCCCGGGGACTAGACAAAATGAGCAGTTCTTC.